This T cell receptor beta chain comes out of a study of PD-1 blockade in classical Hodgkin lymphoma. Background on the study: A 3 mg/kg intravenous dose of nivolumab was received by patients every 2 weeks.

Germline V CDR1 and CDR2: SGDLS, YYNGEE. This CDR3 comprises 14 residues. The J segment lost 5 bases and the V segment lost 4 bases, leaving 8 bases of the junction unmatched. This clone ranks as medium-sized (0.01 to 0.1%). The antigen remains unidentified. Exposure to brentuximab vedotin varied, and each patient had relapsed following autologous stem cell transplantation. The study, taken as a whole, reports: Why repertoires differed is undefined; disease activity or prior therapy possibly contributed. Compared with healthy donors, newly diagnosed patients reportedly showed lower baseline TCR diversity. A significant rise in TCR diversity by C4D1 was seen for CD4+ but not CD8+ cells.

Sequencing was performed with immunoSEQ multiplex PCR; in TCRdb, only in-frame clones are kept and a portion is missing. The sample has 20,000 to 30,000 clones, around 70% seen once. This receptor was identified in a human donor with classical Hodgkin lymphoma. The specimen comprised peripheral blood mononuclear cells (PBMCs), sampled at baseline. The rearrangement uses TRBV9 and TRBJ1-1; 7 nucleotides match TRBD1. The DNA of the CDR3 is TGTGCCAGCAGCATCGGACAGGATAGAACTGAAGCTTTCTTT. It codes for CASSIGQDRTEAFF.